The 5 T cell receptor beta chains given below trace back to one sample, sequenced in a study of identical twins. MiXCR, run by TCRdb on the 5' RACE reads, gives a single entry per CDR3 protein. The table includes 1.5 million or so distinct CDR3 sequences, less than 35% detected once. Sequencing used cord blood. These receptor sequences come from a newborn girl in good health.

This clonotype was observed many times. The chain uses TRBV28 and TRBJ2-4; 11 bases align to TRBD2. Germline values: CDR1 MDHEN, CDR2 SYDVKM. The CDR3 consists of 15 residues. The V segment lost 8 bases and the J segment 0 bases; nucleotides outside the gene matches: 3. The CDR3, as DNA: TGTGCCAGCCGGGGACTAGCGGAAGCCAAAAACATTCAGTACTTC. Translating gives CASRGLAEAKNIQYF.

The chain recombines TRBV28 with TRBJ1-5, with D unclear. Germline loops: CDR1 MDHEN, CDR2 SYDVKM. V was shortened by 5 bases and J by 7 bases, with 15 bases between the two germline ends. The CDR3 loop spans 14 amino acids. The CDR3 region is CASSPPRDRQPQHF. The DNA of the CDR3 is TGTGCCAGCAGTCCCCCTCGGGATCGGCAGCCCCAGCATTTT.

This chain links TRBV20-1 with TRBJ2-1; D gene ambiguous. Germline V CDR1 and CDR2: DFQATT, SNEGSKA (reference sequence). Trimming stripped 4 bases from V and 4 bases from J, with 11 bases between. CDR3 length: 13 residues. CDR3 region: CSAKRTRYNEQFF. Here the CDR3 DNA reads TGCAGTGCTAAACGGACCAGGTACAATGAGCAGTTCTTC.

The rearrangement joins TRBV20-1 to TRBJ1-1; D is uncertain. The ends were cut back, 1 base at V and 4 bases at J, with 10 bases in the middle. Germline-derived CDR1 and CDR2 are DFQATT and SNEGSKA (reference sequence). The CDR3 is made up of 13 amino acids. Here the CDR3 reads CSARVGGFTEAFF. The CDR3 coding sequence is TGCAGTGCTAGAGTGGGAGGGTTCACTGAAGCTTTCTTT.

This clonotype was observed a handful of times. V usage is TRBV10-3 and J usage is TRBJ2-1; 16 bases fit TRBD2. The CDR3 is 18 residues long. V shed 6 bases and J 6 bases; nucleotides not matched to a gene: 11. CDR1 is ENHRY and CDR2 is SYGVKD in the germline V gene. The CDR3 here is CAISPGLAGGKVFNEQFF. The CDR3 DNA follows: TGTGCCATCAGCCCGGGACTAGCGGGAGGGAAAGTGTTCAATGAGCAGTTCTTC.